These 18 T cell receptor beta chains share one sample of origin, sequenced in a study of blood T cell repertoires in COVID-19. The protocol was immunoSEQ multiplex PCR, while the TCRdb copy is restricted to in-frame clones and leaves out a portion. The sample lists hundreds of thousands of clones, 80% to 90% seen once, with 1.2% to 1.5% in the top ten. Sequenced input: peripheral blood. All receptors come from an elderly man with acute or convalescent COVID-19.

The genes are TRBV5-1 and TRBJ2-1, with 7 nucleotides matching TRBD2. The CDR3 is 14 amino acids. Germline CDR1 SGHRS, CDR2 YFSETQ. Trimming took 3 bases from V and 2 from J; bases not matched to a gene: 2. CDR3 region: CASSSSGAYNEQFF. For the CDR3, the DNA is TGCGCCAGCAGCTCGAGCGGGGCCTACAATGAGCAGTTCTTC.

This clone came up a few times. V usage is TRBV5-4 and J usage is TRBJ1-1, with D possibly being TRBD1 (6 bases). The V gene's germline CDR1 is SGHNT and CDR2 YYREEE (reference sequence). The CDR3 runs to 14 residues. Trimming stripped 0 bases from V and 7 bases from J, with 13 bases between. The chain's CDR3 is CASSLVQGSVEAFF. The CDR3 DNA reads TGTGCCAGCAGCTTGGTACAGGGAAGTGTTGAAGCTTTCTTT.

The gene calls are TRBV3-1 (or the pseudogene TRBV3-2) and TRBJ2-3; TRBD2 matches at 10 bases. Losses at the gene ends were 4 bases for V and 5 bases for J; bases not matched to a gene: 15. The CDR3 consists of 18 residues. From germline, CDR1 is LGHDT and CDR2 YNNKEL (reference sequence). CDR3 coding DNA: TGTGCCAGCAGCCCTAGCCGGGTGAGCGGGGGGGCATTAGATACGCAGTATTTT. This gives the protein CASSPSRVSGGALDTQYF.

The chain employs TRBV7-9 and TRBJ1-5; 7 nucleotides match TRBD1. The CDR3 extends over 15 amino acids. The germline gives CDR1 SEHNR, CDR2 FQNEAQ (reference sequence). The junction had 6 bases not matched to a gene; V was cut back by 5 bases and J by 2 bases. DNA for the CDR3: TGTGCCAGCAGCCTTTACAGGGGTGGCAATCAGCCCCAGCATTTT. Translated: CASSLYRGGNQPQHF.

J is TRBJ2-3 and V is TRBV27; D ambiguous. This CDR3 region has 16 residues. V lost 5 bases and J lost 3, with 18 bases in between. Germline V gene lookup returns CDR1 MNHEY and CDR2 SMNVEV (reference sequence). For the CDR3, the DNA is TGTGCCAGCAGTCCGGCCGGAGTTAGAAAGACAGATACGCAGTATTTT. Translating it yields CASSPAGVRKTDTQYF.

The chain couples TRBV5-4 to TRBJ2-2, with 11 bases identical to TRBD2. Trimming removed 3 bases from V and 5 bases from J; junction bases left unmatched: 6. From germline, CDR1 is SGHNT and CDR2 YYREEE (reference sequence). The length of the CDR3 is 16 residues. CDR3 nucleotide sequence: TGTGCCAGCAGCTCGGGGACTAGCGGCAAGACCGGGGAGCTGTTTTTT. Protein: CASSSGTSGKTGELFF.

This clone appeared a single time. The CDR3, as DNA: TGTGCCAGCAGTTTATCGGGCGGGAGCTCCTACAATGAGCAGTTCTTC. This encodes CASSLSGGSSYNEQFF. V gene TRBV27 combines with J gene TRBJ2-1, with 7 bases matching TRBD2. The CDR3 covers 16 residues. Looked up from germline, CDR1 is MNHEY and CDR2 is SMNVEV (reference sequence). J was trimmed by 0 bases and V by 0 bases; bases with no gene match: 2.

The chain combines TRBV19 with TRBJ2-1, with D possibly matching TRBD2 (5 bases). This CDR3 is 15 amino acids long. Per germline, CDR1 LNHDA and CDR2 SQIVND (reference sequence). Trimming pared 3 bases from V and 3 bases from J, leaving 12 bases between. The CDR3 nucleotides are TGTGCCAGTAGTATTCGCGCTAGCAGCTACAATGAGCAGTTCTTC. It yields the protein CASSIRASSYNEQFF.

This chain joins TRBV3-1 (or the pseudogene TRBV3-2) and TRBJ1-4; 7 bases are a match to TRBD1. V shed 3 bases, J shed 11 bases, and the junction held 12 bases outside the gene matches. Germline assignment: CDR1 LGHDT and CDR2 YNNKEL (reference sequence). The CDR3 runs 15 residues. CDR3 residues: CASSQRGQSIGKLFF. The CDR3 DNA is TGTGCCAGCAGCCAGAGGGGACAGAGCATTGGGAAACTGTTTTTT.

This clone was picked up one time. The V call is TRBV6-2 or TRBV6-3, the J call TRBJ2-1, with 9 bases fitting TRBD2. Germline V gene sequence: CDR1 MNHEY, CDR2 SVGEGT. This CDR3 comprises 16 residues. Unmatched junction bases numbered 9, after V lost 2 bases and J lost 7 bases. The CDR3 spells CASSYGGGRAANEQFF. CDR3 DNA: TGTGCCAGCAGTTACGGAGGCGGGAGGGCCGCGAATGAGCAGTTCTTC.

The chain recombines TRBV19 with TRBJ2-3; D not resolved. The CDR3 is made up of 13 amino acids. Trimming stripped 6 bases from V and 7 bases from J, with 14 bases between. CDR1 and CDR2 (germline): LNHDA, SQIVND (reference sequence). CDR3 in amino acids: CASSQQKHNTQYF. The CDR3 DNA is TGTGCCAGTAGCCAACAAAAACATAATACGCAGTATTTT.

This clone was counted a single time. The chain has TRBV7-9 and TRBJ2-3, with D uncertain. The V gene's germline CDR1 is SEHNR and CDR2 FQNEAQ (reference sequence). Trimming took 5 bases from V and 6 from J, leaving 12 bases between them. The CDR3 contains 13 residues. In DNA, the CDR3 is TGTGCCAGCAGCCCACAGATTAGGGATACGCAGTATTTT. Translation gives CASSPQIRDTQYF.

In its sample, this clone was seen once. J is TRBJ2-3 and V is TRBV19, with D unresolved. The CDR3 contains 14 residues. V dropped 5 bases and J dropped 2 bases, with 11 bases sitting between them. Germline CDR1 is LNHDA and CDR2 is SQIVND (reference sequence). As DNA, the CDR3 is TGTGCCAGTAGTGGTACCCTACTCACAGATACGCAGTATTTT. It is translated as CASSGTLLTDTQYF.

CDR3 nucleotides: TGTGCCAGCAGCCAAGACCCCCCGGGACAGGCGACTACCGGGGATGGCTACACCTTC. This gives the protein CASSQDPPGQATTGDGYTF. The chain carries TRBV4-2 and TRBJ1-2, with 8 positions matching TRBD1. The V gene's germline CDR1 is LGHNA and CDR2 YNFKEQ. The CDR3 has 19 amino acids. V shed 0 bases, J shed 6 bases, and the junction held 18 bases outside the gene matches.

This rearrangement joins TRBV6-5 to TRBJ1-5; maybe TRBD1 (6 bases). This CDR3 is built from 14 residues. Trimming removed 4 bases from V and 7 bases from J, with 14 bases in between. Per germline, CDR1 MNHEY and CDR2 SVGAGI. The CDR3 DNA sequence: TGTGCCAGCAGTTCGCACAGGGCGCGGCAGCCCCAGCATTTT. Translating gives CASSSHRARQPQHF.

The J gene is TRBJ1-5, the V gene TRBV5-1; no definite D call. The V and J ends lost 1 base and 8 bases respectively, with 13 bases between them. The CDR3 has 14 residues. Germline values: CDR1 SGHRS, CDR2 YFSETQ. The CDR3 nucleotides are TGCGCCAGCAGCTTGTATACCGGGTTGGAGCCCCAGCATTTT. It codes for CASSLYTGLEPQHF.

The chain recombines TRBV5-1 with TRBJ2-5; TRBD1 aligns across 7 bases. This CDR3 is built from 12 residues. Per germline, CDR1 SGHRS and CDR2 YFSETQ. J lost 5 bases, V lost 7 bases, and 5 bases had no gene match. The CDR3 loop is CASRQGWETQYF. CDR3 nucleotide sequence: TGCGCCAGCCGACAGGGTTGGGAGACCCAGTACTTC.

This chain links TRBV7-2 with TRBJ1-5, with D maybe TRBD1 (6 bases). Germline CDR1 is SGHTA and CDR2 is FQGNSA. The V gene lost 3 bases and the J gene lost 7 bases, with 13 bases spanning the gap. The CDR3 has 14 amino acids. CDR3 residues: CASSFYRADQPQHF. The CDR3 nucleotides are TGTGCCAGCAGCTTTTACAGGGCGGACCAGCCCCAGCATTTT.